This entry features one T cell receptor beta chain sequence. There is no known antigen for this receptor. The input lacks base qualities; no much larger clone sits a single base away. The data were taken from a study of T cell repertoires in cytomegalovirus infection (dated by TCRdb to about 2019). In terms of the full investigation: The HLA type of each donor mattered for the analysis, because public TCR beta signatures pointed to carriage of CMV infection along with the matching HLA type.

From the germline V gene (reference sequence), CDR1 is DFQATT and CDR2 is SNEGSKA. The CDR3, from cysteine to phenylalanine, totals 12 residues. Solely the CDR3 DNA is kept, with 36 bases framed from the first base. Here V drops 3 bases and J drops 9 bases, and the junction holds 2 bases not matched to any gene. Sequencing took place on an Illumina HiSeq 1500. TCRdb reran the public reads through fastp at Q25 and MiXCR, keeping productive beta chains. Every distinct CDR3 protein forms one entry, paired with its most common genes and DNA. The sample yields hundreds of thousands of distinct CDR3 sequences; around a sixth were counted once. Together, the top ten hold more than 10% of the sample. The paper as a whole reports these results and caveats: The ex vivo response was dominated by HLA-C-restricted CMV-specific TCR beta clonotypes, and the single most frequent clonotype in two of eight donors was supplied by these HLA-C-restricted clonotypes. Cumulative frequency of public TCR beta family members discriminated carriers of CMV infection plus the relevant HLA type in this cohort and an independent roughly 350-donor cohort.

This receptor chain uses TRBV20-1 and TRBJ2-5; TRBD2 lines up with 12 middle nucleotides. The specimen was PBMCs. The sequence derives from a human donor in good health (CMV status not recorded). Some clones in this sample may be carry-over from other donors' samples. The CDR3 here reads CSASRTSGAQYF. The nucleotide sequence is given as TGCAGTGCTAGCCGGACTAGCGGGGCCCAGTACTTC.